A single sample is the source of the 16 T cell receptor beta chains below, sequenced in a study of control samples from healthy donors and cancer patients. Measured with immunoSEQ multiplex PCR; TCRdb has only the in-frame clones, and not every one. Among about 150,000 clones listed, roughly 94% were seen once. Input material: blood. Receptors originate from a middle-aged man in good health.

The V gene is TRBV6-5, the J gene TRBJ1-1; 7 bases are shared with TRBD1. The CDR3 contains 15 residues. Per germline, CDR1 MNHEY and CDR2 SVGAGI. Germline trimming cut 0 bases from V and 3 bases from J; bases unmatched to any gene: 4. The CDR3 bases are TGTGCCAGCAGTTACTCGTCGACAGGGCACACTGAAGCTTTCTTT. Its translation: CASSYSSTGHTEAFF.

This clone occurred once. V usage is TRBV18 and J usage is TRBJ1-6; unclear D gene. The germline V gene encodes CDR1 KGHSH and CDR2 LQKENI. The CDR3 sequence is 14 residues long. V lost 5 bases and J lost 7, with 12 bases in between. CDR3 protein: CASSSSWENSPLHF. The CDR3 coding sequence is TGTGCCAGCTCATCCTCGTGGGAAAATTCACCCCTCCACTTT.

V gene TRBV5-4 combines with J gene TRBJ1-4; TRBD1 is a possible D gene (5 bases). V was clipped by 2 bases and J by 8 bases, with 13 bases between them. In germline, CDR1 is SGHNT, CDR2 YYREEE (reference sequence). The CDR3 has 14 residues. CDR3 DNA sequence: TGTGCCAGCAGCTTTCGTGGGGGGGGAGAAAAACTGTTTTTT. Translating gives CASSFRGGGEKLFF.

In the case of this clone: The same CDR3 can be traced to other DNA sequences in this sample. The DNA for the CDR3 is TGCGCCAGCAGCTTGGGGACAGGGGGGAACTATGGCTACACCTTC. It codes for CASSLGTGGNYGYTF. This sequence joins TRBV5-1 and TRBJ1-2; 10 bases line up with TRBD1. Germline trimming cut 0 bases from V and 2 bases from J; bases unmatched to any gene: 1. Germline V gene lookup returns CDR1 SGHRS and CDR2 YFSETQ. CDR3 length: 15 residues.

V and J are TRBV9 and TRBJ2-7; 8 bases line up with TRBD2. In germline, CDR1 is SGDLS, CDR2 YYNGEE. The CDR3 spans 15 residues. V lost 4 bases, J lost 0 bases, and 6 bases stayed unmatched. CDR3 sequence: CASSHSGGSSYEQYF. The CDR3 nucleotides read TGTGCCAGCAGCCACAGCGGGGGAAGCTCCTACGAGCAGTACTTC.

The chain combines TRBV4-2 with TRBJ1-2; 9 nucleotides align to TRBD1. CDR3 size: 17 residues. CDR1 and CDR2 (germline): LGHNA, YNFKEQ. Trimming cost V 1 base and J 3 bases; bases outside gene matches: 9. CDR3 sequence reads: CASSQGRGDREDYGYTF. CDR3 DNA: TGTGCCAGCAGCCAAGGCCGTGGGGACAGGGAGGACTATGGCTACACCTTC.

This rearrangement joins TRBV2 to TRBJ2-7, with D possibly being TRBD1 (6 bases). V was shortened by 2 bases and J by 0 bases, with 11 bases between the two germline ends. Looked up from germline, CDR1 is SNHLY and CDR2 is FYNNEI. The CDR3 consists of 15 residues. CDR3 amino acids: CASSEQGMYSYEQYF. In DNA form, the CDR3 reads TGTGCCAGCAGTGAACAGGGGATGTACTCCTACGAGCAGTACTTC.

The CDR3, as DNA: TGTGCCAGCAGCGTCAGCCTTTCCGGGACAGCCCCTATTGGGGCCAACGTCCTGACTTTC. Protein: CASSVSLSGTAPIGANVLTF. The chain recombines TRBV9 with TRBJ2-6, with TRBD1 matching 7 bases. The CDR3 is 20 amino acids. Germline V lookup: CDR1 SGDLS, CDR2 YYNGEE. The V and J ends lost 2 bases and 3 bases, in that order; junction bases with no gene match: 17.

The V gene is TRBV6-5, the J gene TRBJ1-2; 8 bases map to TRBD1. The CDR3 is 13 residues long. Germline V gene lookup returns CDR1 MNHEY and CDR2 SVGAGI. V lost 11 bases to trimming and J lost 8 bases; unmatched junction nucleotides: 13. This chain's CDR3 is CACQIPGGRGYTF. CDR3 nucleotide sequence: TGTGCCTGCCAGATCCCAGGGGGCCGGGGCTACACCTTC.

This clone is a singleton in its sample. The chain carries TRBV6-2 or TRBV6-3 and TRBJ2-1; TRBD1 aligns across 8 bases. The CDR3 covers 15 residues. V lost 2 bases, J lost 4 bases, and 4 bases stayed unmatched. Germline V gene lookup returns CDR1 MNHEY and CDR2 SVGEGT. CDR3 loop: CASSYPGQAYNEQFF. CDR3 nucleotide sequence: TGTGCCAGCAGTTACCCGGGACAGGCTTACAATGAGCAGTTCTTC.

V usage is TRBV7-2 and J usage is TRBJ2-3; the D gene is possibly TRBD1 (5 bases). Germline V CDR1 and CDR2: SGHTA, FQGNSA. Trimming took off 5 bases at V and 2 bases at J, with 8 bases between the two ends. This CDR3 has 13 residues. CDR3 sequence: CASSRQSTDTQYF. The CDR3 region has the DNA TGTGCCAGCAGCAGACAGTCCACAGATACGCAGTATTTT.

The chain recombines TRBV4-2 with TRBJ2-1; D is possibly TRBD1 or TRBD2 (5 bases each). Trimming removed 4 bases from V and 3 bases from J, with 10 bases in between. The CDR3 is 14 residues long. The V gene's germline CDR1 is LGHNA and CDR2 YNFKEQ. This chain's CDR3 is CASSPRGSYNEQFF. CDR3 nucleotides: TGTGCCAGCAGCCCTCGGGGCAGCTACAATGAGCAGTTCTTC.

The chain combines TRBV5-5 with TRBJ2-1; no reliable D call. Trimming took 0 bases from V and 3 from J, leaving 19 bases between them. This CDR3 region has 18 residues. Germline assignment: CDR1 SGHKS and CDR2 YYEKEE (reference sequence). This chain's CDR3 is CASSLGAESGWGYNEQFF. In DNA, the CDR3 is TGTGCCAGCAGCTTGGGGGCCGAGTCAGGTTGGGGCTACAATGAGCAGTTCTTC.

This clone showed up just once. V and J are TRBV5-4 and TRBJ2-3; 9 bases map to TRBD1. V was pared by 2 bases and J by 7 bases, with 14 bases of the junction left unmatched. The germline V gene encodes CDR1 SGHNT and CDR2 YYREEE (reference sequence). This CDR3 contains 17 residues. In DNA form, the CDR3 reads TGTGCCAGCAGCTTTGGCACCTCGACAGGGGGGCCTTATACGCAGTATTTT. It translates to CASSFGTSTGGPYTQYF.

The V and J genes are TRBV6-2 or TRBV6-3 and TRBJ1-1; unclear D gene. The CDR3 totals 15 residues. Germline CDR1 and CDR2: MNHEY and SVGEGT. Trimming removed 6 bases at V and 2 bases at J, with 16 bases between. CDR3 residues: CASSPHSPTNTEAFF. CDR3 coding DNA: TGTGCCAGCAGCCCCCATTCTCCGACTAACACTGAAGCTTTCTTT.

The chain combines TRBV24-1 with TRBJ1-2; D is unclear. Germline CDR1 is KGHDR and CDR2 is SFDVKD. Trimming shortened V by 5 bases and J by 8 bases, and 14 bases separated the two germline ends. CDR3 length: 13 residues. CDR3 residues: CATSGEGSRGYTF. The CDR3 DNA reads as TGTGCCACCAGTGGGGAGGGCTCGCGGGGCTACACCTTC.